A selection of T cell receptor beta chains follows, all from one sample in a study of T cell responses to AZD1222 COVID-19 vaccine. The assay was immunoSEQ multiplex PCR, and TCRdb's table has in-frame clones only and misses some. In the table there are under 170,000 clones, 80% to 95% of which are singletons. The material sequenced was peripheral blood, taken 28 days after the second AZD1222 dose. The receptors were sampled from an adult who received the AZD1222 COVID-19 vaccine. CDR3s include the opening cysteine and the closing phenylalanine or tryptophan. Fields, in order: J gene, D gene, clone size, V gene, CDR3 protein, CDR3 DNA. D genes are given only for firm matches. Clone size is shown for a subset of rows, as once, few, many or a class of expanded clone.

j_call: TRBJ2-7
d_call: .
clone_size: .
v_call: TRBV7-9
cdr3_aa: CASSLGSTAYEQYF
cdr3_nt: TGTGCCAGCAGCTTAGGTTCGACGGCCTACGAGCAGTACTTC

j_call: TRBJ1-1
d_call: TRBD1
clone_size: .
v_call: TRBV6-1
cdr3_aa: CASSDRDRGSAFF
cdr3_nt: TGTGCCAGCAGTGACCGGGACAGGGGATCAGCTTTCTTT

j_call: TRBJ2-1
d_call: TRBD1
clone_size: .
v_call: TRBV12-3/TRBV12-4
cdr3_aa: CASSPTGGGEQFF
cdr3_nt: TGTGCCAGCAGCCCGACAGGGGGCGGTGAGCAGTTCTTC

j_call: TRBJ1-2
d_call: .
clone_size: .
v_call: TRBV18
cdr3_aa: CASSPPGADSYGYTF
cdr3_nt: TGTGCCAGCTCACCACCGGGAGCAGACTCCTATGGCTACACCTTC

j_call: TRBJ1-1
d_call: .
clone_size: .
v_call: TRBV19
cdr3_aa: CASSIQGRNTEAFF
cdr3_nt: TGTGCCAGTAGTATACAGGGACGGAACACTGAAGCTTTCTTT

j_call: TRBJ1-6
d_call: .
clone_size: .
v_call: TRBV11-2
cdr3_aa: CASSLEPVDNSPLHF
cdr3_nt: TGTGCCAGCAGCTTAGAACCCGTGGATAATTCACCCCTCCACTTT

j_call: TRBJ1-1
d_call: TRBD1
clone_size: once
v_call: TRBV19
cdr3_aa: CASSIGQGIPEAFF
cdr3_nt: TGTGCCAGTAGTATCGGACAGGGGATCCCTGAAGCTTTCTTT

j_call: TRBJ2-7
d_call: TRBD2
clone_size: .
v_call: TRBV7-2
cdr3_aa: CASSRGLAGSDYEQYF
cdr3_nt: TGTGCCAGCAGCAGGGGACTAGCGGGAAGTGACTACGAGCAGTACTTC

j_call: TRBJ1-1
d_call: .
clone_size: .
v_call: TRBV20-1
cdr3_aa: CSASRSTENTEAFF
cdr3_nt: TGCAGTGCCAGTCGTTCGACAGAGAACACTGAAGCTTTCTTT

j_call: TRBJ2-6
d_call: TRBD2
clone_size: .
v_call: TRBV18
cdr3_aa: CATRGGPSGANVLTF
cdr3_nt: TGTGCGACCCGGGGGGGGCCCTCTGGGGCCAACGTCCTGACTTTC

j_call: TRBJ2-2
d_call: .
clone_size: .
v_call: TRBV3-1/TRBV3-2
cdr3_aa: CASSPGQGTGELFF
cdr3_nt: TGTGCCAGCAGCCCAGGGCAGGGTACCGGGGAGCTGTTTTTT

j_call: TRBJ2-7
d_call: .
clone_size: .
v_call: TRBV14
cdr3_aa: CASSQVRVVDEQYF
cdr3_nt: TGTGCCAGCAGCCAAGTTCGCGTAGTGGACGAGCAGTACTTC

j_call: TRBJ1-2
d_call: .
clone_size: .
v_call: TRBV24-1
cdr3_aa: CATSDRDARYGYTF
cdr3_nt: TGTGCCACCAGTGACAGGGACGCCCGGTATGGCTACACCTTC

j_call: TRBJ2-1
d_call: .
clone_size: .
v_call: TRBV25-1
cdr3_aa: CASSDPERGVEQFF
cdr3_nt: TGTGCCAGCAGTGATCCCGAGCGAGGGGTAGAGCAGTTCTTC

j_call: TRBJ2-1
d_call: TRBD1
clone_size: .
v_call: TRBV10-3
cdr3_aa: CATGQDYEQFF
cdr3_nt: TGTGCCACGGGACAGGACTATGAGCAGTTCTTC

j_call: TRBJ2-7
d_call: .
clone_size: .
v_call: TRBV3-1/TRBV3-2
cdr3_aa: CASSRDPPGRRTEQYF
cdr3_nt: TGTGCCAGCAGCCGAGACCCGCCGGGCCGACGGACCGAGCAGTACTTC

j_call: TRBJ2-3
d_call: .
clone_size: .
v_call: TRBV5-1
cdr3_aa: CASSPGRVKDTQYF
cdr3_nt: TGCGCCAGCAGCCCCGGAAGGGTGAAAGATACGCAGTATTTT

j_call: TRBJ1-1
d_call: .
clone_size: .
v_call: TRBV19
cdr3_aa: CASSTQKFTEAFF
cdr3_nt: TGTGCCAGTAGCACGCAGAAATTCACTGAAGCTTTCTTT

j_call: TRBJ1-1
d_call: .
clone_size: .
v_call: TRBV29-1
cdr3_aa: CSGGRGTEAFF
cdr3_nt: TGCAGCGGTGGACGGGGGACTGAAGCTTTCTTT

j_call: TRBJ2-7
d_call: TRBD1
clone_size: .
v_call: TRBV5-5
cdr3_aa: CASSSPGQGAREQYF
cdr3_nt: TGTGCCAGCAGCTCTCCGGGACAGGGGGCGAGGGAGCAGTACTTC

j_call: TRBJ1-1
d_call: .
clone_size: .
v_call: TRBV7-9
cdr3_aa: CASTNPPQASLEAFF
cdr3_nt: TGTGCCAGCACCAACCCCCCCCAGGCTTCCTTAGAAGCTTTCTTT

j_call: TRBJ2-7
d_call: .
clone_size: .
v_call: TRBV6-5
cdr3_aa: CASRRHGRESYEQYF
cdr3_nt: TGTGCCAGCAGACGACACGGCAGGGAATCCTACGAGCAGTACTTC

j_call: TRBJ1-5
d_call: TRBD1
clone_size: .
v_call: TRBV7-9
cdr3_aa: CASSPGGGNQPQHF
cdr3_nt: TGTGCCAGCAGCCCAGGGGGCGGCAATCAGCCCCAGCATTTT

j_call: TRBJ2-7
d_call: .
clone_size: .
v_call: TRBV6-5
cdr3_aa: CASSLSGLTRYEQYF
cdr3_nt: TGTGCCAGCAGCCTAAGCGGGTTGACTCGCTACGAGCAGTACTTC

j_call: TRBJ2-1
d_call: .
clone_size: .
v_call: TRBV6-2/TRBV6-3
cdr3_aa: CASSAETSSYNEQFF
cdr3_nt: TGTGCCAGCAGTGCGGAAACGAGCTCCTACAATGAGCAGTTCTTC

j_call: TRBJ2-1
d_call: .
clone_size: .
v_call: TRBV7-2
cdr3_aa: CASSTTGSGGYNEQFF
cdr3_nt: TGTGCCAGCAGCACGACGGGGTCCGGGGGCTACAATGAGCAGTTCTTC

j_call: TRBJ1-2
d_call: TRBD1
clone_size: .
v_call: TRBV14
cdr3_aa: CASSQLADRAAGYTF
cdr3_nt: TGTGCCAGCAGCCAACTAGCGGACAGGGCAGCCGGCTACACCTTC

j_call: TRBJ2-7
d_call: .
clone_size: .
v_call: TRBV11-2
cdr3_aa: CASSGAREQYF
cdr3_nt: TGTGCCAGCAGCGGGGCCAGGGAGCAGTACTTC

j_call: TRBJ1-1
d_call: .
clone_size: .
v_call: TRBV28
cdr3_aa: CASSPRGGKAEAFF
cdr3_nt: TGTGCCAGCAGTCCGCGTGGGGGGAAGGCTGAAGCTTTCTTT

j_call: TRBJ1-5
d_call: .
clone_size: .
v_call: TRBV5-5
cdr3_aa: CASSLGDWERQPQHF
cdr3_nt: TGTGCCAGCAGCTTGGGTGACTGGGAGCGTCAGCCCCAGCATTTT

j_call: TRBJ1-2
d_call: .
clone_size: .
v_call: TRBV19
cdr3_aa: CASSIPARANYGYTF
cdr3_nt: TGTGCCAGTAGTATCCCGGCCAGGGCTAACTATGGCTACACCTTC

j_call: TRBJ1-5
d_call: .
clone_size: .
v_call: TRBV10-3
cdr3_aa: CAISGTDNQPQHF
cdr3_nt: TGTGCCATCAGTGGGACGGACAATCAGCCCCAGCATTTT

j_call: TRBJ1-1
d_call: TRBD1
clone_size: .
v_call: TRBV7-9
cdr3_aa: CASSPDRGLMNTEAFF
cdr3_nt: TGTGCCAGCAGCCCGGACAGGGGCCTCATGAACACTGAAGCTTTCTTT

j_call: TRBJ2-2
d_call: .
clone_size: once
v_call: TRBV7-6
cdr3_aa: CASSLALGTGELFF
cdr3_nt: TGTGCCAGCAGCTTAGCGTTGGGTACCGGGGAGCTGTTTTTT

j_call: TRBJ2-1
d_call: .
clone_size: .
v_call: TRBV7-6
cdr3_aa: CASSWTPGAAIDEQFF
cdr3_nt: TGTGCCAGCAGCTGGACTCCGGGAGCCGCGATCGATGAGCAGTTCTTC

j_call: TRBJ2-1
d_call: .
clone_size: .
v_call: TRBV15
cdr3_aa: CATSRESGYNEQFF
cdr3_nt: TGTGCCACCAGCAGAGAGAGCGGCTACAATGAGCAGTTCTTC

j_call: TRBJ2-5
d_call: .
clone_size: .
v_call: TRBV6-1
cdr3_aa: CASSDTGSIETQYF
cdr3_nt: TGTGCCAGCAGTGACACAGGGTCGATCGAGACCCAGTACTTC